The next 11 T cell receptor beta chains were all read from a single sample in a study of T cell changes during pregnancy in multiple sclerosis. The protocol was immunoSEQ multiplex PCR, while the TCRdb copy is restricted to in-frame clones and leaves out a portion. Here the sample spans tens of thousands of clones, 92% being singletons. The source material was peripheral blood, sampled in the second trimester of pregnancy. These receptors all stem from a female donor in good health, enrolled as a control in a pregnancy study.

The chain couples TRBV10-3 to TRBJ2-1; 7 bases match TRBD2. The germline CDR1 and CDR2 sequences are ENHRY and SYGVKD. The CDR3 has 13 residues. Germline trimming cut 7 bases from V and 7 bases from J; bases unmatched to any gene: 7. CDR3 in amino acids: CAITGLADNEQFF. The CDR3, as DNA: TGTGCCATCACTGGGCTAGCGGATAATGAGCAGTTCTTC.

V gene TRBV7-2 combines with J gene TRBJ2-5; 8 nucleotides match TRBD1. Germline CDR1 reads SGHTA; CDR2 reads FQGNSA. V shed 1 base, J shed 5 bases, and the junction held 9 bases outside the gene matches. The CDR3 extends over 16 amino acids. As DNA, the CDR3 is TGTGCCAGCAGCTTAGAACCCACAGGGGGACGGGAGACCCAGTACTTC. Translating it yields CASSLEPTGGRETQYF.

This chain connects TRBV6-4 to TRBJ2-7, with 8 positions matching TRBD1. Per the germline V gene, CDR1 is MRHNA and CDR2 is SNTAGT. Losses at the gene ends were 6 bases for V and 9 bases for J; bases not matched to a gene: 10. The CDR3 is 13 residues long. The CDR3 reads CASSRDRRTRQYF. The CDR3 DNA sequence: TGTGCCAGCAGCCGGGACAGGAGGACTCGGCAGTACTTC.

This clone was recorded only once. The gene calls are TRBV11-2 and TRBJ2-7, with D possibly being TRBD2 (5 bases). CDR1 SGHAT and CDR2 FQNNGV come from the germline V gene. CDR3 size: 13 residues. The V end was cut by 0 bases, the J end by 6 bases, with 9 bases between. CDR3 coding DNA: TGTGCCAGCAGCTTAGATCGGGGTGGCGAGCAGTACTTC. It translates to CASSLDRGGEQYF.

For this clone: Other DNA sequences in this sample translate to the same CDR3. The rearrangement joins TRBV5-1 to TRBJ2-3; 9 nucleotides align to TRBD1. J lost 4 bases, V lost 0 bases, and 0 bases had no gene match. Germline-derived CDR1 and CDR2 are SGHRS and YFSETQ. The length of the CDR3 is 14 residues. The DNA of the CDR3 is TGCGCCAGCAGCTTGGGGACAGGGGCAGATACGCAGTATTTT. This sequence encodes CASSLGTGADTQYF.

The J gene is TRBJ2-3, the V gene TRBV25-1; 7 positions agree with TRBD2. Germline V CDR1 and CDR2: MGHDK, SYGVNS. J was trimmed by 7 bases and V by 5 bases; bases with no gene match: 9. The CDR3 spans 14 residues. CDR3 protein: CASSFGGGRNTQYF. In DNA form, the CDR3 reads TGTGCCAGCAGTTTTGGGGGAGGGCGGAATACGCAGTATTTT. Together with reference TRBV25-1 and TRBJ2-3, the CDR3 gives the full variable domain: EADIYQTPRYLVIGTGKKITLECSQTMGHDKMYWYQQDPGMELHLIHYSYGVNSTEKGDLSSESTVSRIRTEHFPLTLESARPSHTSQYLCASSFGGGRNTQYFGPGTRLTVL.

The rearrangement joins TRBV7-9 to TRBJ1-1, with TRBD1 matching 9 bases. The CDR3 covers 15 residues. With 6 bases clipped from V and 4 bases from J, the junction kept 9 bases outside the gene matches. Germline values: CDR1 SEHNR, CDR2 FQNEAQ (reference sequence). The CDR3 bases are TGTGCCAGCAGTCGCACAGGGGGCGGGGTCACTGAAGCTTTCTTT. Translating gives CASSRTGGGVTEAFF.

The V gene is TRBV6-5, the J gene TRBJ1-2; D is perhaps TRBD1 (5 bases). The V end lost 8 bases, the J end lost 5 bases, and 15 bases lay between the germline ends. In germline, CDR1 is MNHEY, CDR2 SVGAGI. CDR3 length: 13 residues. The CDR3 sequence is CASRQQELYGYTF. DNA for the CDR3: TGTGCCAGCCGCCAACAGGAGTTATATGGCTACACCTTC.

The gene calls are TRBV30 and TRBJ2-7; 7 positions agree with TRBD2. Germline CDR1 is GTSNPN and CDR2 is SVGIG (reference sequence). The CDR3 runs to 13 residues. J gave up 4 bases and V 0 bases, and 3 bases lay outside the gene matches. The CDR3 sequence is CAWSVDGGYEQYF. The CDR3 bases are TGTGCCTGGAGTGTAGACGGGGGGTACGAGCAGTACTTC.

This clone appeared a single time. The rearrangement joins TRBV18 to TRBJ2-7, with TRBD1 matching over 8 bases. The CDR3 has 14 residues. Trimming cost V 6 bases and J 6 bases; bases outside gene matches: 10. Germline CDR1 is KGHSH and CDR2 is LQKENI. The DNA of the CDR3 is TGTGCCAGCTCTAAGACAGGGGCCTTTTTCGAGCAGTACTTC. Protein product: CASSKTGAFFEQYF. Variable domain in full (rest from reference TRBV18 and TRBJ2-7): NAGVMQNPRHLVRRRGQEARLRCSPMKGHSHVYWYRQLPEEGLKFMVYLQKENIIDESGMPKERFSAEFPKEGPSILRIQQVVRGDSAAYFCASSKTGAFFEQYFGPGTRLTVT.

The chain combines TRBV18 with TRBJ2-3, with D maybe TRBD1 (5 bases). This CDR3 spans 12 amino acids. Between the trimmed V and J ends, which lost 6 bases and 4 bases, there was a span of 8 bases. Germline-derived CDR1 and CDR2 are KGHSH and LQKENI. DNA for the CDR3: TGTGCCAGCTCGTCAGGGTCAGATACGCAGTATTTT. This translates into CASSSGSDTQYF.